This TCR beta chain is from a study of cytomegalovirus exposure and HLA in healthy donors. About this clone: The antigen is undetermined.

The germline gives CDR1 ENHRY, CDR2 SYGVKD. This CDR3 is built from 16 residues. Use of 60 Vbeta and 13 Jbeta primers characterized the PCR. TCRdb's copy holds only in-frame clones and misses some; the assay was immunoSEQ multiplex PCR. This table holds 100,000 to 150,000 clones. While unrecorded immune exposures were likely, the donors were nominally healthy when sampled. Regarding the study as a whole: Judged likely to be a sequencing artifact was a cluster of highly shared sequence variants. Later analysis identified about 15,000 TCR beta sequences associated with HLA alleles, using a false discovery rate threshold of 0.05.

This sequence originates from a man younger than 45 in good health and CMV-seronegative. This sequence joins TRBV10-3 and TRBJ2-5; D may be TRBD1 (6 bases). The DNA end is more similar to TRBJ2-7, so the J call may be wrong. Sequenced sample: PBMCs. The CDR3, as DNA: TGTGCCATCAGTGGTAAAGGGGGACAAGTCACCTACGAGCAGTACTTC. The encoded protein is CAISGKGGQVTYEQYF.